This T cell receptor (beta chain) is from a study of identical twins. Findings and limits, study-wide: Models came in too low on out-of-frame TCR alpha sharing in monozygotic twins. Researchers reported weaker excess twin sharing in beta out-of-frame sequences. Within cord blood, abundant beta clonotypes carried fewer insertions, but memory repertoires showed no such trend.

TCRdb analysed the 5' RACE reads with MiXCR anew, one entry per CDR3 protein. The sample contains around 1.7 million distinct CDR3 sequences, less than 40% of which appear only once. This clonotype was recorded a few times. Antigen: not known. Trimming pared 6 bases from V and 0 bases from J, leaving 11 bases between. This CDR3 contains 14 residues. Sequencing was carried out using cord blood. This clonotype was sampled from a newborn girl in good health. The chain is built from TRBV12-3 or TRBV12-4 and TRBJ1-1; D remains unclear. The CDR3 sequence is CASRTAGLNTEAFF. Written as DNA, the CDR3 is TGTGCCAGCAGAACAGCGGGGTTGAACACTGAAGCTTTCTTT.